The present T cell receptor beta chain was sequenced within a study of cytomegalovirus exposure and HLA in healthy donors. Germline V gene data show CDR1 as SNHLY and CDR2 as FYNNEI. With 7 bases removed from V and 0 bases from J, the gap between germline ends came to 12 bases. The CDR3 is made up of 14 amino acids. PCR involved 60 Vbeta and 13 Jbeta primers. Clones were sequenced by immunoSEQ multiplex PCR, and TCRdb holds only the in-frame ones, with some missing. The sample shows some 100,000 clones, around 79% of them seen only once. This clonotype was sampled from a woman aged 40 to 50 in good health and CMV-seronegative. J is TRBJ1-1 and V is TRBV2; D is unclear. Source material: PBMCs. CDR3 bases: TGTGCCAGCACCCGGGAAGGGTTGAACACTGAAGCTTTCTTT. Translated: CASTREGLNTEAFF. The full variable domain, completed using reference TRBV2 and TRBJ1-1, is EPEVTQTPSHQVTQMGQEVILRCVPISNHLYFYWYRQILGQKVEFLVSFYNNEISEKSEIFDDQFSVERPDGSNFTLKIRSTKLEDSAMYFCASTREGLNTEAFFGQGTRLTVV.